This TCR beta chain stems from a study of blood T cell repertoires in COVID-19. Across the whole study: The study drew acute and convalescent COVID-19 samples from the United States, Italy and Spain.

Data came from immunoSEQ multiplex PCR; TCRdb stores just in-frame clones and leaves some out. The data contain 220,000 or so clones, 70% to 90% of them seen just once; the ten biggest clones take up about 3%. V lost 6 bases, J lost 1 base, and 2 bases stayed unmatched. The CDR3 runs to 14 residues. Per germline, CDR1 MNHNY and CDR2 SVGAGI (reference sequence). This clone was recorded a few times. This CDR3 is also generated by other DNA sequences in the sample. The specimen sequenced was peripheral blood. The receptor's source is a man aged 45 to 65 who had recovered from COVID-19. This chain uses TRBV6-6 with TRBJ2-7, with 11 bases fitting TRBD2. The CDR3 nucleotides read TGTGCCAGCAGGGGGACTAGCGGTTCCTACGAGCAGTACTTC. Translation gives CASRGTSGSYEQYF.